One and the same sample provided the 5 T cell receptor beta chains below, sequenced in a study of identical twins. One entry per CDR3 protein, called by TCRdb with MiXCR from the 5' RACE reads. The table lists about 570,000 distinct CDR3 sequences, more than 9% of them singletons. The same sample was also used in a study of yellow fever vaccine responses in identical twins.

Sequenced material: PBMCs. The receptor set was obtained from a woman aged 18-29 years in good health.

This clonotype was recorded at least ten times. The rearrangement joins TRBV5-1 to TRBJ2-4; D is uncertain. Deletions cut 4 bases from V and 0 bases from J, with 17 bases between. This CDR3 region has 17 residues. Germline V gene lookup returns CDR1 SGHRS and CDR2 YFSETQ. CDR3 DNA: TGCGCCAGCAGCGAAAGCCACATCAGGCTAGCCAAAAACATTCAGTACTTC. Translated: CASSESHIRLAKNIQYF.

The chain joins TRBV7-2 to TRBJ2-4, with D maybe TRBD2 (5 bases). Germline V CDR1 and CDR2: SGHTA, FQGNSA. The CDR3 is 17 amino acids. The V end lost 0 bases, the J end lost 0 bases, and 12 bases lay between the germline ends. CDR3 residues: CASSLAQRRLAKNIQYF. CDR3 nucleotides: TGTGCCAGCAGCTTAGCACAGCGGAGGCTAGCCAAAAACATTCAGTACTTC.

Here the CDR3 DNA reads TGTGCCAGCAGTCACCGGAGGGGGTTCATGAGCACTGAAGCTTTCTTT. This translates into CASSHRRGFMSTEAFF. The chain uses TRBV27 and TRBJ1-1; possibly TRBD1 for D (6 bases). The CDR3 loop spans 16 amino acids. Trimming took 5 bases from V and 4 from J, leaving 20 bases between them. Germline CDR1 and CDR2: MNHEY and SMNVEV (reference sequence).

A few counts support this clonotype. This chain links TRBV5-6 with TRBJ2-7; D is ambiguous. This CDR3 contains 12 residues. Trimming pared 0 bases from V and 5 bases from J, leaving 6 bases between. Germline V CDR1 and CDR2: SGHDT, YYEEEE. CDR3 residues: CASSLVSDEQYF. In DNA, the CDR3 is TGTGCCAGCAGCTTGGTTTCGGACGAGCAGTACTTC.

This clonotype was observed many times. This chain uses TRBV11-2 with TRBJ2-1; no clear D gene. V was trimmed by 5 bases and J by 4 bases, leaving 6 bases between them. The CDR3 runs to 12 residues. CDR1 and CDR2 (germline): SGHAT, FQNNGV. The chain's CDR3 is CASSPRYNEQFF. The CDR3 nucleotides read TGTGCCAGCAGCCCACGTTACAATGAGCAGTTCTTC.